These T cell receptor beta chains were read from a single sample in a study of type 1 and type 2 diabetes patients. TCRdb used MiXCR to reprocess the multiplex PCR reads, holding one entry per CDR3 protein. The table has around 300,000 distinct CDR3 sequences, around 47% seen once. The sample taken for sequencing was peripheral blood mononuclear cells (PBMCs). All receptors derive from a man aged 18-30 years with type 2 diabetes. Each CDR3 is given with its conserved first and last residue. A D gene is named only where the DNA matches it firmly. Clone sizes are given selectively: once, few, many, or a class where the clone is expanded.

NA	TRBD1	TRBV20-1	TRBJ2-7	TGCAGTGCCACGACAGGGGCGTACGAGCAGTACTTC	CSATTGAYEQYF
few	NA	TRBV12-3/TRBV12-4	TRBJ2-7	TGTGCCAGCACCTCAGACAGTACCCCCTCCTACGAGCAGTACTTC	CASTSDSTPSYEQYF
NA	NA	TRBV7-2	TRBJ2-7	TGTGCCAGCAGCCCCACATGGAACGAGCAGTACTTC	CASSPTWNEQYF
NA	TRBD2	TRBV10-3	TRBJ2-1	TGTGCCATCAGTGAGAGTAGCGGGTCCTACAATGAGCAGTTCTTC	CAISESSGSYNEQFF
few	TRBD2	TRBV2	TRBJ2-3	TGTGCCAGCAGTGAAGGAGCGGGGTTTCTGTCTCATACGCAGTATTTT	CASSEGAGFLSHTQYF
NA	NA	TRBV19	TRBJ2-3	TGTGCCAGTAGTCAACGGGCGGGCACAGATACGCAGTATTTT	CASSQRAGTDTQYF
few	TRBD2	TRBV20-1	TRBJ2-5	TGCAGTGCACGGGACTACGCGGATTATGAGACCCAGTACTTC	CSARDYADYETQYF
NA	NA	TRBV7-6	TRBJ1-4	TGTGCCAGCAGCTTATATACGGCAGTTAATGAAAAACCGTTTTTT	CASSLYTAVNEKPFF
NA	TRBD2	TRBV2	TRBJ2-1	TGTGCCAACGGCGCTAGCGGGGGTGATGAGCAGTTCTTC	CANGASGGDEQFF
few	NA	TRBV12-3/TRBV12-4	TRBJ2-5	TGTGCCAGCAAGGGGCCCCAAGAGACCCAGTACTTC	CASKGPQETQYF
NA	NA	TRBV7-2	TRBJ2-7	TGTGCCAGCGGCTTGGGACCAATCTACGAGCAGTACTTC	CASGLGPIYEQYF
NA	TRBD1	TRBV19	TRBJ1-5	TGTGCCAGTAGAAGGACAGGGGAAAGCAATCAGCCCCAGCATTTT	CASRRTGESNQPQHF
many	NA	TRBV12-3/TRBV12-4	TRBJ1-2	TGTGCCAGCATCCTGGGGAACTATGGCTACACCTTC	CASILGNYGYTF
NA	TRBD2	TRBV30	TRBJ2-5	TGTGCCTGGAGTCCCGGGACTAGCGGGGTGCAGTACTTC	CAWSPGTSGVQYF
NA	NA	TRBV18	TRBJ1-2	TGTGCCAGCTCACAAGACAGGAACTATGGCTACACCTTC	CASSQDRNYGYTF
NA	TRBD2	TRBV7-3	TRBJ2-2	TGTGCCACCAGCTGGTCCCCACTAGCGGGGGGTTACACCGGGGAGCTGTTTTTT	CATSWSPLAGGYTGELFF
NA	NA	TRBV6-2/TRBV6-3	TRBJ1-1	TGTGCCAGCAGGCCTGGGACACCACAACGAATTAACACTGAAGCTTTCTTT	CASRPGTPQRINTEAFF
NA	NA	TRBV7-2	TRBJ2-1	TGTGCCAGCAGCCCGCGGCGGGCCAGTGATGAGCAGTTCTTC	CASSPRRASDEQFF
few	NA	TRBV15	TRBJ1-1	TGTGCCACCAGTAATTACGGGCCATCGAACACTGAAGCTTTCTTT	CATSNYGPSNTEAFF
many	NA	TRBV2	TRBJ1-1	TGTGCCAGCGCCCCTACAGGGAACACTGAAGCTTTCTTT	CASAPTGNTEAFF
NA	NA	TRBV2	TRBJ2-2	TGTGCCAGTAGTTCCGTAGGGGAGAGCGGGGAGCTGTTTTTT	CASSSVGESGELFF
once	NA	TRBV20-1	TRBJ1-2	TGCAGTGCTAGAGTTTACGGGACGGCCTATGGCTACACCTTC	CSARVYGTAYGYTF
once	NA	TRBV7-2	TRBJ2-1	TGTGCCAGCATTTCGGTTAGGGGGTACAATGAGCAGTTCTTC	CASISVRGYNEQFF
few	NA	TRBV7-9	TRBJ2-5	TGTGCCAGCATATGGGGAGAGACCCAGTACTTC	CASIWGETQYF
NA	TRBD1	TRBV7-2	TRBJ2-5	TGCGCCAGCAGCATCGGGACAGGCGAAATCGAGACCCAGTACTTC	CASSIGTGEIETQYF
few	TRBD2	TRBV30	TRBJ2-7	TGTGCCTCGAAGGGAGGGAACGAGCAGTACTTC	CASKGGNEQYF
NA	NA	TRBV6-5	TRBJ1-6	TGTGCCAGCAGTTACTCGCCCGGAGGGAACTATAATTCACCCCTCCACTTT	CASSYSPGGNYNSPLHF
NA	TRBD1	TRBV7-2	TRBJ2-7	TGTGCCAGCAGGTCCGGACAGGGTTCCTACGAGCAGTACTTC	CASRSGQGSYEQYF
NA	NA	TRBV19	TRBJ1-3	TGTGCCAGTAGTATCGCGGGGTACGGAAACACCATATATTTT	CASSIAGYGNTIYF
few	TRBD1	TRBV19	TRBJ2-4	TGTGCCAGTAGTATAGTAGGTGCCGGGACAGGGAACATTCAGTACTTC	CASSIVGAGTGNIQYF
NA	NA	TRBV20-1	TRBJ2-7	TGCAGTGCTAGTATGGAGGGATCGACCTACGAGCAGTACTTC	CSASMEGSTYEQYF
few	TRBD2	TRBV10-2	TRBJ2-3	TGCGCCAGTACGAGCGGGAGATCTCCCGTCACAGATACGCAGTATTTT	CASTSGRSPVTDTQYF
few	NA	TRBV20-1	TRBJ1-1	TGCAGTGCTAGACAAATAACTGAAGCTTTCTTT	CSARQITEAFF
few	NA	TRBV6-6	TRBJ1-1	TGTGCCAGCAGTTACGGCAGGGGAAACACTGAAGCTTTCTTT	CASSYGRGNTEAFF
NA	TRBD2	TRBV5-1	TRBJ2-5	TGCGCCAGCAGCTTAACTAGCGGGAGGACCAAAGAGACCCAGTACTTC	CASSLTSGRTKETQYF
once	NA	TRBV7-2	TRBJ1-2	TGTGCCAGCAGCCCAGGGGCACGGGGGTATGGCTACACCTTC	CASSPGARGYGYTF
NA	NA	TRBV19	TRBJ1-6	TGTGCCAGTAGTATTCGACACCCTAATTCACCCCTCCACTTT	CASSIRHPNSPLHF
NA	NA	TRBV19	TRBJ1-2	TGTGCCAGTAGCCGGGACACATACTATGGCTACACCTTC	CASSRDTYYGYTF
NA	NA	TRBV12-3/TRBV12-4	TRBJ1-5	TGTGCCAGCAGTTTAGCGCTAGGGAATCAGCCCCAGCATTTT	CASSLALGNQPQHF
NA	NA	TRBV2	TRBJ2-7	TGTGCCAGCAGTGGTGGCAGGCCACACTCCTACGAGCAGTACTTC	CASSGGRPHSYEQYF
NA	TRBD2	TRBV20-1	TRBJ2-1	TGCAGTGCTCCTCCGGGACTAGCGGGAGTCGGTGAGCAGTTCTTC	CSAPPGLAGVGEQFF
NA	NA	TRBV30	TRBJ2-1	TGTGCCTGGAGACCGGCCTTTTCCGACGGAGCGCACAATGAGCAGTTCTTC	CAWRPAFSDGAHNEQFF
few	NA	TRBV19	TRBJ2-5	TGTGCCAGTAGTACCCTTGGGACATCAACCCAAGAGACCCAGTACTTC	CASSTLGTSTQETQYF
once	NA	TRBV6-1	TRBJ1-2	TGTGCCAGCAGTGAAACCGGGACCCATAACTATGGCTACACCTTC	CASSETGTHNYGYTF
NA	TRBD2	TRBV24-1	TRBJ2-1	TGTGCCACCAGTGGGGGGGGTACCGGGACTAGAGACAATGAGCAGTTCTTC	CATSGGGTGTRDNEQFF